This entry features one T cell receptor (beta chain) sequence. CDR1 and CDR2 from the germline V gene are MDHEN and SYDVKM. This CDR3 region has 15 residues. Each donor had approximately 2.4 ml of blood drawn. Whole blood supplied total RNA, and T cells were not sorted. The source of the sample is a study of monozygotic twins with inflammatory bowel disease. Eight reactions per sample, run separately, yielded cDNA. TCRdb re-called the 5' RACE reads, yielding one record per CDR3 amino acid sequence without DNA. Here the sample table reports over 150,000 distinct CDR3 sequences. This receptor was taken from a human donor with ulcerative colitis or Crohn's disease, or a healthy co-twin of an affected twin (not recorded which). The chain links TRBV28 to TRBJ2-7; checking the TCRdb D call of TRBD2 is not possible without DNA. Sequencing was carried out using blood. The CDR3 protein is CASSLRRGTSYEQYF.